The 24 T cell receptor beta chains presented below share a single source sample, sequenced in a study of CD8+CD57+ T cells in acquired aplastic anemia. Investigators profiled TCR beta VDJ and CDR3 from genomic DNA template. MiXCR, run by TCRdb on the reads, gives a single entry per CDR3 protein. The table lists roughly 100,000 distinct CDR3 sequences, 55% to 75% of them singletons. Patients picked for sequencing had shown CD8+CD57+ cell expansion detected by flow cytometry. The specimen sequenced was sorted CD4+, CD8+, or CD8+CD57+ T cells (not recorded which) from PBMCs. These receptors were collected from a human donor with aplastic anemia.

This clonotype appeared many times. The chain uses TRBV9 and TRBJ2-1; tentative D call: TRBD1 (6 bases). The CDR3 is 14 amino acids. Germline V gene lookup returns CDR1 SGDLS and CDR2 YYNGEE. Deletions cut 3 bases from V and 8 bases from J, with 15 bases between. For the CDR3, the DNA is TGTGCCAGCAGCGACCCCGGGACACACGATGAGCAGTTCTTC. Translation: CASSDPGTHDEQFF. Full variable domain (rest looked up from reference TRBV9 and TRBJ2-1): DSGVTQTPKHLITATGQRVTLRCSPRSGDLSVYWYQQSLDQGLQFLIQYYNGEERAKGNILERFSAQQFPDLHSELNLSSLELGDSALYFCASSDPGTHDEQFFGPGTRLTVL.

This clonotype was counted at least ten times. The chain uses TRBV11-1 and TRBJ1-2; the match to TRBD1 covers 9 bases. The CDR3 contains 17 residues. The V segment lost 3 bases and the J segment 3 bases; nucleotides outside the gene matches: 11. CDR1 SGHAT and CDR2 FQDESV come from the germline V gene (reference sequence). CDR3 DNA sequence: TGTGCCAGCAGCTTGGGATCCGAGGGACAGGGTGACTATGGCTACACCTTC. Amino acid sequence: CASSLGSEGQGDYGYTF.

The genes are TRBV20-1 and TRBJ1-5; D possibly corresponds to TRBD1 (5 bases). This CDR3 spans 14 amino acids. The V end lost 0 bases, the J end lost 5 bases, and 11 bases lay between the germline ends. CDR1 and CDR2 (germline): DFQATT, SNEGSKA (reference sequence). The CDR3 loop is CSAREGGMHQPQHF. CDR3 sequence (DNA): TGCAGTGCTAGAGAGGGGGGGATGCATCAGCCCCAGCATTTT.

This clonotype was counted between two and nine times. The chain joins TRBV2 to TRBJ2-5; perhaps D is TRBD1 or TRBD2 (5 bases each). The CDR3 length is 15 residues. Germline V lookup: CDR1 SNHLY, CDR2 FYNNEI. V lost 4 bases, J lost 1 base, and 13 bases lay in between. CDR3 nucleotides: TGTGCCAGCAGTGGCGAGAGGGGAGTCCAAGAGACCCAGTACTTC. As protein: CASSGERGVQETQYF. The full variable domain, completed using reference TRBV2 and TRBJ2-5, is EPEVTQTPSHQVTQMGQEVILRCVPISNHLYFYWYRQILGQKVEFLVSFYNNEISEKSEIFDDQFSVERPDGSNFTLKIRSTKLEDSAMYFCASSGERGVQETQYFGPGTRLLVL.

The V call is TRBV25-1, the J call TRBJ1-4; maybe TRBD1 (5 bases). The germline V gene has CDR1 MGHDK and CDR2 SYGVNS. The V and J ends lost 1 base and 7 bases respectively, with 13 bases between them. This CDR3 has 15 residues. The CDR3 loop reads CASSESDRWSEKLFF. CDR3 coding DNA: TGTGCCAGCAGTGAATCAGACAGATGGAGTGAAAAACTGTTTTTT. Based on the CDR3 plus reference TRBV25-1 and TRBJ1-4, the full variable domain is EADIYQTPRYLVIGTGKKITLECSQTMGHDKMYWYQQDPGMELHLIHYSYGVNSTEKGDLSSESTVSRIRTEHFPLTLESARPSHTSQYLCASSESDRWSEKLFFGSGTQLSVL.

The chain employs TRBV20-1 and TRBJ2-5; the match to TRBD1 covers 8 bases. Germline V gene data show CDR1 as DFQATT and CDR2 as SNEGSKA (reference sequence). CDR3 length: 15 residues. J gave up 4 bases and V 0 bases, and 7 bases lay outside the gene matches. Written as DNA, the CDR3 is TGCAGTGCTAGAGACGCAGGGGGCTTTAGAGAGACCCAGTACTTC. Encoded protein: CSARDAGGFRETQYF.

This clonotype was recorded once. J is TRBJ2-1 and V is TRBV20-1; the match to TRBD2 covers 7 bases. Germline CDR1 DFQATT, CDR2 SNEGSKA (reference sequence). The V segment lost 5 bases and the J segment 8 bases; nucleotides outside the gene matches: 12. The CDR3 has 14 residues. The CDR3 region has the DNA TGCAGTGCTGGGTTCGGGCGGGAGCTCGATGAGCAGTTCTTC. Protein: CSAGFGRELDEQFF.

The CDR3 here is CASSPQGGSAFF. As DNA, the CDR3 is TGTGCCAGCAGTCCACAGGGGGGATCAGCTTTCTTT. The gene calls are TRBV25-1 and TRBJ1-1; 8 positions agree with TRBD1. This CDR3 region has 12 residues. The V and J ends lost 5 bases and 10 bases, in that order; junction bases with no gene match: 6. Germline V gene lookup returns CDR1 MGHDK and CDR2 SYGVNS.

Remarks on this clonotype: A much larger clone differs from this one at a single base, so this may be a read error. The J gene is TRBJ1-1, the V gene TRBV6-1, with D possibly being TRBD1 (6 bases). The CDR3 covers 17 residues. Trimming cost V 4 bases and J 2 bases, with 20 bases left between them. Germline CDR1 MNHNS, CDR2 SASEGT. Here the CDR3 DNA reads TGTGCCAGCAGTGGGAATCTGGGGGCTGGGGGAAACACTGAAGCTTTCTTT. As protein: CASSGNLGAGGNTEAFF.

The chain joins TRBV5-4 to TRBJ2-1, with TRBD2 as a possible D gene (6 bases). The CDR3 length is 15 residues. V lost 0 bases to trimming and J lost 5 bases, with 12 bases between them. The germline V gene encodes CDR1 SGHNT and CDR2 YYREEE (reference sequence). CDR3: CASSLELAVNNEQFF. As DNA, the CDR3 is TGTGCCAGCAGCTTGGAGTTAGCGGTGAACAATGAGCAGTTCTTC.

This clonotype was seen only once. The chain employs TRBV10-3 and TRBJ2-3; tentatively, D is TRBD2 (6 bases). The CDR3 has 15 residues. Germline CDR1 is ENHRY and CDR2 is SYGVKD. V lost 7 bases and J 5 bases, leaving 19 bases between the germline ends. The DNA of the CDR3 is TGTGCCATCATTGACATACTTCCGGGACTAGATACGCAGTATTTT. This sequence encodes CAIIDILPGLDTQYF.

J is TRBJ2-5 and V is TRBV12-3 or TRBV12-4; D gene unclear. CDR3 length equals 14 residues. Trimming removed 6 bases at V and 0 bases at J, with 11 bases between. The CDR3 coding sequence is TGTGCCAGCAGCCCAGACGGGTACCAAGAGACCCAGTACTTC. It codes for CASSPDGYQETQYF.

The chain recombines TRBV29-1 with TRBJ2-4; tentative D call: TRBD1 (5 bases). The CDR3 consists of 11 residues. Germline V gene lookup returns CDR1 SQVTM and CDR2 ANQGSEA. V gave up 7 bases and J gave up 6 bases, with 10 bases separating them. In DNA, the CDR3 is TGCAGCGCCGCGCAGGGAAACATTCAGTACTTC. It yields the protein CSAAQGNIQYF.

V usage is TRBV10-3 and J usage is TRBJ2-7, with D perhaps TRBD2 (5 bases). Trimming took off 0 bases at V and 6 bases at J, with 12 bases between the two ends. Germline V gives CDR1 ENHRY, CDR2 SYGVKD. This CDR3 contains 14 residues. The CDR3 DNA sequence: TGTGCCATCAGTGAGTCATCAACGGCGGGCGAGCAGTACTTC. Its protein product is CAISESSTAGEQYF.

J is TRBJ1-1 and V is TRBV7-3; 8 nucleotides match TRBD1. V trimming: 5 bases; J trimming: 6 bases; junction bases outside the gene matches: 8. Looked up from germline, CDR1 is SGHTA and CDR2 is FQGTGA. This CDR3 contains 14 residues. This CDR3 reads CASSPGAGGAEAFF. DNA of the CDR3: TGTGCCAGCAGCCCCGGGGCAGGGGGCGCTGAAGCTTTCTTT.

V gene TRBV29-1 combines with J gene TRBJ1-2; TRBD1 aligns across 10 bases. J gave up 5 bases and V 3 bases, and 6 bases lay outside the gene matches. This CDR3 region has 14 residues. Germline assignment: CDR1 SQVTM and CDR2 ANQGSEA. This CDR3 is CSVDHGTGAYGYTF. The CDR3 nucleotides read TGCAGCGTTGACCACGGGACAGGGGCATATGGCTACACCTTC.

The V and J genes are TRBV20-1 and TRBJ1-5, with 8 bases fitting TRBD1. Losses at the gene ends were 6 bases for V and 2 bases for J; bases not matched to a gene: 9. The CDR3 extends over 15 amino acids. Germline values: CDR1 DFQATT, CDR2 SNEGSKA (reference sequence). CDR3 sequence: CSATDRVRGNQPQHF. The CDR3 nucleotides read TGCAGTGCAACGGACAGGGTCAGAGGCAATCAGCCCCAGCATTTT.

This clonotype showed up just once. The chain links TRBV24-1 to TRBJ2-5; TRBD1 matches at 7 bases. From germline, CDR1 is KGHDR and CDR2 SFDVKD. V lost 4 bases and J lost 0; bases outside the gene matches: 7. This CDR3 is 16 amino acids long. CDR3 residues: CATSEYGTANQETQYF. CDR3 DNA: TGTGCCACCAGTGAATACGGGACAGCTAACCAAGAGACCCAGTACTTC.

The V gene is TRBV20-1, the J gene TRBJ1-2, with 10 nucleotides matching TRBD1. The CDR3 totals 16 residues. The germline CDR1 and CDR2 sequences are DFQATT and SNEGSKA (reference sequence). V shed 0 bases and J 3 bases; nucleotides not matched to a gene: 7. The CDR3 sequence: CSARDRDRGPDYGYTF. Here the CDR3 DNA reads TGCAGTGCTAGAGATCGAGACAGGGGGCCAGACTATGGCTACACCTTC.

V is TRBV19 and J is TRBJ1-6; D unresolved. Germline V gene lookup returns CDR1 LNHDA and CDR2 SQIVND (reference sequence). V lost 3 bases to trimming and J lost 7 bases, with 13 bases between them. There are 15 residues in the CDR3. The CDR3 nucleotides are TGTGCCAGTAGTATCCCGACTGTCGTCAATTCACCCCTCCACTTT. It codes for CASSIPTVVNSPLHF.

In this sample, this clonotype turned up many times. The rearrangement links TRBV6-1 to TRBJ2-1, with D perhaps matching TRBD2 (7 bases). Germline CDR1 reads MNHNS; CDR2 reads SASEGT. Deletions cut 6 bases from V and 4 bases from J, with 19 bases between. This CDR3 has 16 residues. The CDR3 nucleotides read TGTGCCAGCAGGGCATGGTGGGGGGGCCGGTACAATGAGCAGTTCTTC. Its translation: CASRAWWGGRYNEQFF.

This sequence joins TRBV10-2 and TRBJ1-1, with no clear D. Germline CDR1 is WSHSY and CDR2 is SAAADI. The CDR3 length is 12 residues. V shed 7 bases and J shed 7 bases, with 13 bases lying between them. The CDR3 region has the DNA TGCGCCAGCATGAGAAGGGAGGGTGAAGCTTTCTTT. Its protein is CASMRREGEAFF.

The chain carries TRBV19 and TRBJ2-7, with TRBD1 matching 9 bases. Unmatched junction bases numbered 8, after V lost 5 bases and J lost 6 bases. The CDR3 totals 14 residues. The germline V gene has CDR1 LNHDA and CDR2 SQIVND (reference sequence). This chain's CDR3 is CASSLLQGAGEQYF. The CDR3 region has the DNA TGTGCCAGTAGTCTGCTACAGGGGGCTGGCGAGCAGTACTTC.

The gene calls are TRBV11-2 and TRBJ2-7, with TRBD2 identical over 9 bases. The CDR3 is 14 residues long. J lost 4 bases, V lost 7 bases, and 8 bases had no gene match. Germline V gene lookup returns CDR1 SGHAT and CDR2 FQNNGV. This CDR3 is CASTLPGLAYEQYF. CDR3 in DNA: TGTGCCAGCACCCTACCGGGACTAGCTTACGAGCAGTACTTC. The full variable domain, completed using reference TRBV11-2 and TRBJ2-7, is EAGVAQSPRYKIIEKRQSVAFWCNPISGHATLYWYQQILGQGPKLLIQFQNNGVVDDSQLPKDRFSAERLKGVDSTLKIQPAKLEDSAVYLCASTLPGLAYEQYFGPGTRLTVT.